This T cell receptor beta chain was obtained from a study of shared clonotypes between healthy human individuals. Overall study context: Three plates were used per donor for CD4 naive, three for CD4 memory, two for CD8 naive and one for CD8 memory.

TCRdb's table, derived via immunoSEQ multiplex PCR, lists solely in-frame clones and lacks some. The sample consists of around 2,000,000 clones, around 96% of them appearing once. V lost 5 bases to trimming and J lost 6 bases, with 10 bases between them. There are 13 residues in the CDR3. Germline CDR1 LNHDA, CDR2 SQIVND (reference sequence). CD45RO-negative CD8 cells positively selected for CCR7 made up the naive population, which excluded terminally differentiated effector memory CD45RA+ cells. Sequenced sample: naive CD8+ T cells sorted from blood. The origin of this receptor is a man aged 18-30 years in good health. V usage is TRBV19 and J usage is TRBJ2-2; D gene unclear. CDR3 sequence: CASSDQVPGELFF. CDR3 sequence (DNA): TGTGCCAGTAGTGATCAGGTGCCCGGGGAGCTGTTTTTT.